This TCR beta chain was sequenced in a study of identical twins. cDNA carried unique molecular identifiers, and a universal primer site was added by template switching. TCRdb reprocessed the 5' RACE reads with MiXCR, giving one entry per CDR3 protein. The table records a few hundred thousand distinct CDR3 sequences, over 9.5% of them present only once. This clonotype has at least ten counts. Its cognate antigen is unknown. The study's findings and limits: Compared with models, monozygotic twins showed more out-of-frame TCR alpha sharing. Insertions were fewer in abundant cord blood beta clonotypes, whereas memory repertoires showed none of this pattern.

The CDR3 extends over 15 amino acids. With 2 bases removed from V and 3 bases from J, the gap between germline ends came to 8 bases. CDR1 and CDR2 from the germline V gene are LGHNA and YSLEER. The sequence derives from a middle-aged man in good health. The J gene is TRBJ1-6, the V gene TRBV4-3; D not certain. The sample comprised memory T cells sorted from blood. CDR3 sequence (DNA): TGCGCCAGCAGCCAAACGTCAGGCTATAATTCACCCCTCCACTTT. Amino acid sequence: CASSQTSGYNSPLHF.